This T cell receptor beta chain originates from a study of cytomegalovirus exposure and HLA in healthy donors. Study details: The same platform was used for the roughly 120 validation repertoires as for the roughly 730 first-cohort repertoires, as reported in a later analysis.

This clone was detected many times. The antigen remains unidentified. CDR1 MNHEY and CDR2 SMNVEV come from the germline V gene (reference sequence). The CDR3 consists of 13 residues. Trimming pared 9 bases from V and 4 bases from J, leaving 13 bases between. The study, taken as a whole, reports: Confirmation was obtained in vitro that a few CMV-associated chains are specific for CMV antigens. The study recorded over 150 TCR beta chains that were cytomegalovirus-associated.

Separate from the roughly 710-subject first cohort, the roughly 120-subject validation cohort was the one that the donors belonged to. Sequenced by immunoSEQ multiplex PCR; TCRdb stores in-frame clones only, minus some. The data show about 250,000 clones, less than 90% seen once. The sequence derives from a man between 18 and 35 years old in good health and CMV-seropositive. The sequenced sample was PBMCs. V gene TRBV27 combines with J gene TRBJ2-1; TRBD2 is a possible D gene (6 bases). The CDR3 DNA reads as TGTGCCAGTGGCGGGATATCTTACAATGAGCAGTTCTTC. This translates into CASGGISYNEQFF.